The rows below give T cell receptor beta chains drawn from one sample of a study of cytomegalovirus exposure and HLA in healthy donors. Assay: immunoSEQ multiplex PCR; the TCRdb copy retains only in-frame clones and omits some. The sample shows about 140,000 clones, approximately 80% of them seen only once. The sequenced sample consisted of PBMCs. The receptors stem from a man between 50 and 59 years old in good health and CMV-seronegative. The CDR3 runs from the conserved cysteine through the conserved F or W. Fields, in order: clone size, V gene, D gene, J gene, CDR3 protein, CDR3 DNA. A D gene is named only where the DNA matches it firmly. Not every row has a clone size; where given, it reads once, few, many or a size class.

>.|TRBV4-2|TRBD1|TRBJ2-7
CASSLGQGAYEQYF
TGTGCCAGCAGCCTAGGACAGGGGGCCTACGAGCAGTACTTC
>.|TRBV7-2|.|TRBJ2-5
CASSLANYQETQYF
TGTGCCAGCAGCTTAGCGAACTACCAAGAGACCCAGTACTTC
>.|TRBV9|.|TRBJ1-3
CASSGGTGFGGNTIYF
TGTGCCAGCAGCGGAGGAACAGGGTTTGGTGGAAACACCATATATTTT
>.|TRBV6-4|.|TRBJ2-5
CASSIQGGETQYF
TGTGCCAGCAGTATACAGGGTGGAGAGACCCAGTACTTC
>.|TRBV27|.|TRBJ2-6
CASSSPGLRSGANVLTF
TGTGCCAGCAGTTCCCCAGGGTTGAGGTCTGGGGCCAACGTCCTGACTTTC
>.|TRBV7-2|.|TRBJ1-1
CASGARRTEAFF
TGTGCCAGCGGGGCCCGCCGGACTGAAGCTTTCTTT
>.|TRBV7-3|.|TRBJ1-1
CASSSSGNTEAFF
TGTGCCAGCAGCTCTTCAGGAAACACTGAAGCTTTCTTT
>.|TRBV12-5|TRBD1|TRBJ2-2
CASGLVGQMNTGELFF
TGTGCTAGTGGTTTGGTGGGACAGATGAACACCGGGGAGCTGTTTTTT
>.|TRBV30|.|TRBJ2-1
CAWRRRELFIEQFF
TGTGCCTGGAGGAGGAGGGAATTGTTCATTGAGCAGTTCTTC
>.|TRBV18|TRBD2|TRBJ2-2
CASSPGTSGSTGELFF
TGTGCCAGCTCACCCGGGACTAGCGGGAGCACCGGGGAGCTGTTTTTT
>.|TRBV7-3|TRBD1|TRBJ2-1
CASSPRGSGQGSINEQFF
TGTGCCAGCAGCCCCCGGGGCAGCGGACAGGGGTCAATCAATGAGCAGTTCTTC
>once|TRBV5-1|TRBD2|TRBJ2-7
CASSLEGGGSYEQYF
TGCGCCAGCAGCTTGGAGGGCGGGGGTTCCTACGAGCAGTACTTC
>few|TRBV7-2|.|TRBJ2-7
CASSLDDGSDFEQYF
TGTGCCAGCAGCTTAGATGACGGGAGTGATTTCGAGCAGTACTTC
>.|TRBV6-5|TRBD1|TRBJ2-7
CASRGQGYEQYF
TGTGCCAGCAGGGGACAGGGCTACGAGCAGTACTTC
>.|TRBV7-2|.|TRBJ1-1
CASSLKTVNTEAFF
TGTGCCAGCAGCCTGAAGACAGTGAACACTGAAGCTTTCTTT
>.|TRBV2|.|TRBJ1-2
CASSEGRYGYGYTF
TGTGCCAGCAGTGAAGGCAGGTACGGCTATGGCTACACCTTC
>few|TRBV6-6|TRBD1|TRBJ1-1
CASSATGGVTEAFF
TGTGCCAGCAGTGCGACAGGGGGCGTTACTGAAGCTTTCTTT
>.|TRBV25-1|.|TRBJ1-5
CASSERREDSDIF
TGTGCCAGCAGTGAACGAAGGGAAGACAGCGACATTTTT
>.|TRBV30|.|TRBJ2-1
CAWSVLPGVGNEQFF
TGTGCCTGGAGTGTATTACCGGGGGTGGGCAATGAGCAGTTCTTC
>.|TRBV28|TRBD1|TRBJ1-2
CASSGGGTGLIGYTF
TGTGCCAGCAGCGGAGGGGGGACAGGCTTAATCGGCTACACCTTC
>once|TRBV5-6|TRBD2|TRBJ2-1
CASSSPGLAVSYNEQFF
TGTGCCAGCAGCTCCCCGGGACTAGCGGTTTCCTACAATGAGCAGTTCTTC
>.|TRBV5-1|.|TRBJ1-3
CASSLGSSGNTIYF
TGCGCCAGCAGCTTGGGCAGCTCTGGAAACACCATATATTTT
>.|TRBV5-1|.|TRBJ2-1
CASSKRQVSYNEQFF
TGCGCCAGCAGCAAAAGACAGGTCTCCTACAATGAGCAGTTCTTC
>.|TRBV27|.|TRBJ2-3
CASSLGPGSDTQYF
TGTGCCAGCAGTTTAGGTCCGGGTTCAGATACGCAGTATTTT
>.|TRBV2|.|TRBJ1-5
CASNPGGSNQPQHF
TGTGCCAGCAACCCCGGGGGTAGCAATCAGCCCCAGCATTTT
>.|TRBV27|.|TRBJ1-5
CASSLSWDLVSQPQHF
TGTGCCAGCAGTTTATCGTGGGACTTGGTCTCTCAGCCCCAGCATTTT
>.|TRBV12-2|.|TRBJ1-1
CASRLEGTGGKTEAFF
TGTGCAAGTCGCTTAGAGGGGACAGGGGGGAAAACTGAAGCTTTCTTT
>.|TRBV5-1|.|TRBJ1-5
CASRADLGNQPQHF
TGCGCCAGCAGGGCCGATCTTGGCAATCAGCCCCAGCATTTT